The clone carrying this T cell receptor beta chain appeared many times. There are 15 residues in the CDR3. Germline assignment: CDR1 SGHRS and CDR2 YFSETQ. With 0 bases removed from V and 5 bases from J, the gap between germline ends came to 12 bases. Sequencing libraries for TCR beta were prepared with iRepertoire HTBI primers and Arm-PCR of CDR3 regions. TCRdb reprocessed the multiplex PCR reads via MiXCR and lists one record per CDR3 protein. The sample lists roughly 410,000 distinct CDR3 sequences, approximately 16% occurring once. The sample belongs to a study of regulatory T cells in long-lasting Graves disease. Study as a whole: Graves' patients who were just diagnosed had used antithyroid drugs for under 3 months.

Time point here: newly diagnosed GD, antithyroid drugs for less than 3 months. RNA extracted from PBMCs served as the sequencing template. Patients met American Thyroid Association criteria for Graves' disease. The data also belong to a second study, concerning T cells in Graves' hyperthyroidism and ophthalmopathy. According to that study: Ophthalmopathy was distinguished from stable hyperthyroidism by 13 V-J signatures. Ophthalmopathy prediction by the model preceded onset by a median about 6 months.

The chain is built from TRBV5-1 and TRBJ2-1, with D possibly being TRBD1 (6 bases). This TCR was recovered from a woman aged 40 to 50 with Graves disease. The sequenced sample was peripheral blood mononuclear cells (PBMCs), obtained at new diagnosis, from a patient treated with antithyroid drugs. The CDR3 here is CASSLELGQNNEQFF. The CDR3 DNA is TGCGCCAGCAGCTTGGAGCTCGGACAGAACAATGAGCAGTTCTTC.